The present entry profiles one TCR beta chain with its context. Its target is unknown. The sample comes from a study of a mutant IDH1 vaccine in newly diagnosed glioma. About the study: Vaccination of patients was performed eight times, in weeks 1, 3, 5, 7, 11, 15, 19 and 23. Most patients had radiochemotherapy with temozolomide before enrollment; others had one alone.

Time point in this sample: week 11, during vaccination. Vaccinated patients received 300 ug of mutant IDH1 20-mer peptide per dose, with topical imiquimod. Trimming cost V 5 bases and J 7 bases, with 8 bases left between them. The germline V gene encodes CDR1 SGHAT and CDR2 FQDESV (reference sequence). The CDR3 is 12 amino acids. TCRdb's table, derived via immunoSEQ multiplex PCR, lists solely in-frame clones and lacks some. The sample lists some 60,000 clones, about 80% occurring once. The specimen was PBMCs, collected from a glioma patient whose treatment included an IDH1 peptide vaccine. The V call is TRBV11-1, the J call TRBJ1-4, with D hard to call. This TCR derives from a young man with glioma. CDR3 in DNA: TGTGCCAGCAGCCAAGGAGGTGAAAAACTGTTTTTT. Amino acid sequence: CASSQGGEKLFF.